This entry lists 7 T cell receptor beta chains sequenced from one sample in a study of blood T cell repertoires in COVID-19 (dated by TCRdb to the early 2020s). Library preparation used the immunoSEQ multiplex PCR assay. TCRdb limited this immuneACCESS table to in-frame rearrangements with V and J called. A share of clones is missing; checked studies link under half to unresolved V genes, and the rest is unexplained. The sample data list about 320,000 clones, and around 90% of these were observed just once. Jointly, the top ten make up around 5% of the sample. The specimen sequenced was PBMCs or T cells enriched from blood (not recorded which). The origin of the receptors is a young man who had recovered from COVID-19.

The chain joins TRBV9 to TRBJ2-1; D is perhaps TRBD1 (6 bases). Per germline, CDR1 SGDLS and CDR2 YYNGEE. The length of the CDR3 is 16 residues. Trimming shortened V by 4 bases and J by 0 bases, and 14 bases separated the two germline ends. The CDR3 DNA reads as TGTGCCAGCAGCCCAAGAACAGGGAACTCCTACAATGAGCAGTTCTTC. Residues: CASSPRTGNSYNEQFF.

The chain joins TRBV2 to TRBJ2-7; D may be TRBD2 (6 bases). This CDR3 contains 14 residues. Trimming removed 4 bases at V and 3 bases at J, with 13 bases between. CDR1 SNHLY and CDR2 FYNNEI come from the germline V gene. CDR3 protein: CASSGGRTNYEQYF. CDR3 DNA: TGTGCCAGCAGTGGGGGCCGGACTAACTACGAGCAGTACTTC.

This chain connects TRBV24-1 to TRBJ2-7, with 8 nucleotides matching TRBD1. V was pared by 0 bases and J by 6 bases, with 3 bases of the junction left unmatched. The CDR3 sequence is 14 residues long. Germline CDR1 KGHDR, CDR2 SFDVKD. CDR3 bases: TGTGCCACCAGTGATTTGGTGACAGGGGTCGAGCAGTACTTC. Its protein product is CATSDLVTGVEQYF.

This chain uses TRBV5-1 with TRBJ2-7; 7 nucleotides line up with TRBD1. Germline values: CDR1 SGHRS, CDR2 YFSETQ. V was pared by 2 bases and J by 11 bases, with 31 bases of the junction left unmatched. CDR3 size: 20 residues. The CDR3 DNA follows: TGCGCCAGCAGCTTCGGGACAGACACCCATCTACGAGCGTTTAGGCCCGGGGAGTACTTC. As protein: CASSFGTDTHLRAFRPGEYF.

The CDR3 reads CAWSRTGWYGYTF. In DNA, the CDR3 is TGTGCCTGGAGCCGGACAGGGTGGTATGGCTACACCTTC. The V call is TRBV30, the J call TRBJ1-2; 8 positions match TRBD1. Germline trimming cut 3 bases from V and 5 bases from J; bases unmatched to any gene: 5. Germline CDR1 and CDR2: GTSNPN and SVGIG (reference sequence). This CDR3 has 13 residues.

J is TRBJ2-3 and V is TRBV4-2, with 8 positions matching TRBD2. Germline V gives CDR1 LGHNA, CDR2 YNFKEQ. The CDR3 spans 16 residues. The V segment lost 0 bases and the J segment 0 bases; nucleotides outside the gene matches: 2. CDR3 DNA: TGTGCCAGCAGCCAAGATAGCGGGGTTAGCACAGATACGCAGTATTTT. Translated, it gives CASSQDSGVSTDTQYF.

The V call is TRBV2, the J call TRBJ1-3; D ambiguous. V lost 2 bases to trimming and J lost 0 bases, with 14 bases between them. The germline V gene encodes CDR1 SNHLY and CDR2 FYNNEI. The CDR3 runs 17 residues. The CDR3 nucleotides are TGTGCCAGCAGTGAACAAAGGAGCCCGAACTCTGGAAACACCATATATTTT. It translates to CASSEQRSPNSGNTIYF.